The 18 T cell receptor beta chains below all came from one sample that was sequenced in a study of cytomegalovirus exposure and HLA in healthy donors. The PCR made use of 60 Vbeta and 13 Jbeta primers. Data came from immunoSEQ multiplex PCR; TCRdb stores just in-frame clones and leaves some out. The sample carries 200,000 to 250,000 clones, about 82% recorded once. Sequencing was done on a sample of PBMCs. Receptor source: a young man in good health and CMV-seronegative.

This clone was detected only once. This rearrangement joins TRBV9 to TRBJ1-4; D may be TRBD1 (6 bases). V was clipped by 0 bases and J by 7 bases, with 13 bases between them. CDR1 is SGDLS and CDR2 is YYNGEE in the germline V gene. The CDR3 length is 15 residues. The CDR3 region has the DNA TGTGCCAGCAGCGTAGAAGGGACAAGCGGTGAAAAACTGTTTTTT. Amino acid sequence: CASSVEGTSGEKLFF.

This clone was counted a single time. The chain combines TRBV28 with TRBJ1-6; D remains ambiguous. In germline, CDR1 is MDHEN, CDR2 SYDVKM. V was shortened by 3 bases and J by 3 bases, with 6 bases between the two germline ends. The CDR3 contains 14 residues. The CDR3 protein is CASSFQVYNSPLHF. In nucleotides, the CDR3 is TGTGCCAGCAGTTTCCAGGTCTATAATTCACCCCTCCACTTT.

CDR3 bases: TGTGCCAGCAGCTTAGTTCCAGGACAGGGGCGACGGGCCTATGGCTACACCTTC. It yields the protein CASSLVPGQGRRAYGYTF. This chain links TRBV11-2 with TRBJ1-2; 9 nucleotides agree with TRBD1. The V gene's germline CDR1 is SGHAT and CDR2 FQNNGV. With V trimmed by 1 base and J by 4 bases, 13 bases remained unmatched. The CDR3 contains 18 residues.

V is TRBV7-8 and J is TRBJ1-2, with a weak D call TRBD1 (6 bases). V gave up 6 bases and J gave up 2 bases, with 10 bases separating them. The CDR3 runs 13 residues. In germline, CDR1 is SGHVS, CDR2 FQNEAQ. Written as DNA, the CDR3 is TGTGCCAGCAGTCCCACAGGGAACTATGGCTACACCTTC. The encoded protein is CASSPTGNYGYTF.

This clone was detected once. The rearrangement joins TRBV7-8 to TRBJ1-5, with a tentative D call TRBD1 (5 bases). The CDR3 extends over 16 amino acids. Trimming removed 2 bases at V and 1 base at J, with 12 bases between. Germline loops: CDR1 SGHVS, CDR2 FQNEAQ. The CDR3 DNA is TGTGCCAGCAGCTTAAAGGCAGGGTCGAGCAATCAGCCCCAGCATTTT. It yields the protein CASSLKAGSSNQPQHF. The whole variable domain, filled in from reference TRBV7-8 and TRBJ1-5, reads GAGVSQSPRYKVAKRGQDVALRCDPISGHVSLFWYQQALGQGPEFLTYFQNEAQLDKSGLPSDRFFAERPEGSVSTLKIQRTQQEDSAVYLCASSLKAGSSNQPQHFGDGTRLSIL.

The V call is TRBV27, the J call TRBJ2-5; TRBD2 aligns across 8 bases. The CDR3 has 16 residues. With V trimmed by 2 bases and J by 2 bases, 7 bases remained unmatched. The germline V gene has CDR1 MNHEY and CDR2 SMNVEV (reference sequence). The CDR3 reads CASSLIGGGMQETQYF. CDR3 nucleotide sequence: TGTGCCAGCAGTTTAATCGGCGGGGGGATGCAAGAGACCCAGTACTTC.

This sequence joins TRBV18 and TRBJ2-7; D is perhaps TRBD2 (5 bases). Germline loops: CDR1 KGHSH, CDR2 LQKENI. The CDR3 loop spans 17 amino acids. V was trimmed by 1 base and J by 2 bases, leaving 18 bases between them. The CDR3 sequence: CASSPLNPSGLTYEQYF. The DNA of the CDR3 is TGTGCCAGCTCACCACTCAACCCATCCGGACTCACCTACGAGCAGTACTTC.

This chain links TRBV7-2 with TRBJ2-7; unclear D gene. With 5 bases removed from V and 2 bases from J, the gap between germline ends came to 10 bases. The CDR3 has 13 residues. Germline V gives CDR1 SGHTA, CDR2 FQGNSA. CDR3 nucleotide sequence: TGTGCCAGCAGCCACGCGGAGACCTACGAGCAGTACTTC. Translated, it gives CASSHAETYEQYF.

V gene TRBV5-6 combines with J gene TRBJ2-1, with D uncertain. With 4 bases removed from V and 8 bases from J, the gap between germline ends came to 10 bases. The germline V gene has CDR1 SGHDT and CDR2 YYEEEE. This CDR3 comprises 12 residues. In DNA form, the CDR3 reads TGTGCCAGCAGCAGTCCCGCGGATGAGCAGTTCTTC. It yields the protein CASSSPADEQFF.

The chain combines TRBV5-4 with TRBJ2-7; D possibly corresponds to TRBD2 (6 bases). Germline loops: CDR1 SGHNT, CDR2 YYREEE (reference sequence). V lost 5 bases to trimming and J lost 2 bases, with 8 bases between them. The CDR3 has 12 residues. The CDR3 DNA is TGTGCCAGCAGTGCGGGGACCTACGAGCAGTACTTC. This gives the protein CASSAGTYEQYF.

V is TRBV6-5 and J is TRBJ2-7; 11 bases are shared with TRBD1. The CDR3 is 15 residues long. J was trimmed by 3 bases and V by 4 bases; bases with no gene match: 5. Germline V lookup: CDR1 MNHEY, CDR2 SVGAGI. In DNA, the CDR3 is TGTGCCAGCAGTTTTGGGACAGGGGGGATCTACGAGCAGTACTTC. Amino acids: CASSFGTGGIYEQYF.

The V call is TRBV6-1, the J call TRBJ2-3; D is undetermined. Trimming shortened V by 1 base and J by 0 bases, and 11 bases separated the two germline ends. Germline V gene lookup returns CDR1 MNHNS and CDR2 SASEGT. This CDR3 region has 16 residues. Here the CDR3 DNA reads TGTGCCAGCAGTGAAGGCACCGGGTCTAGCACAGATACGCAGTATTTT. The encoded protein is CASSEGTGSSTDTQYF.

This chain connects TRBV6-5 to TRBJ2-2, with D perhaps TRBD2 (6 bases). V was clipped by 4 bases and J by 2 bases, with 11 bases between them. Germline V gene sequence: CDR1 MNHEY, CDR2 SVGAGI. The CDR3 is 15 amino acids. DNA for the CDR3: TGTGCCAGCAGTTCGGGGACTCTTAACACCGGGGAGCTGTTTTTT. It is translated as CASSSGTLNTGELFF.

The rearrangement links TRBV7-9 to TRBJ2-3; TRBD2 is a possible D gene (5 bases). Germline V lookup: CDR1 SEHNR, CDR2 FQNEAQ (reference sequence). The ends were cut back, 5 bases at V and 6 bases at J, with 30 bases in the middle. This CDR3 comprises 19 residues. CDR3 bases: TGTGCCAGCAGCCCTTATCCTCGGGAAATAGTCGGGCCACACGATACGCAGTATTTT. Its protein is CASSPYPREIVGPHDTQYF.

This rearrangement joins TRBV6-1 to TRBJ1-3, with TRBD1 matching over 7 bases. The CDR3 contains 15 residues. From germline, CDR1 is MNHNS and CDR2 SASEGT. J lost 2 bases, V lost 5 bases, and 6 bases had no gene match. The CDR3 nucleotides read TGTGCCAGCAGTTTACAGGGGAAGGCTGGAAACACCATATATTTT. Translating it yields CASSLQGKAGNTIYF.

This sequence joins TRBV19 and TRBJ1-1; possible D gene TRBD1, 6 bases. Germline V gives CDR1 LNHDA, CDR2 SQIVND (reference sequence). The germline V and J ends were trimmed by 7 bases and 0 bases, with 15 bases remaining between them. The CDR3 totals 15 residues. This CDR3 reads CASKSSDRMNTEAFF. As DNA, the CDR3 is TGTGCCAGTAAGTCTTCGGACAGAATGAACACTGAAGCTTTCTTT.

This clone has only a few counts. V and J are TRBV19 and TRBJ1-1; D gene uncertain. This CDR3 spans 13 amino acids. V lost 7 bases and J 0 bases, leaving 9 bases between the germline ends. Germline CDR1 reads LNHDA; CDR2 reads SQIVND (reference sequence). For the CDR3, the DNA is TGTGCCAGTAAGGAGGAGGTGAACACTGAAGCTTTCTTT. Encoded protein: CASKEEVNTEAFF.

This chain connects TRBV6-6 to TRBJ1-5, with D possibly being TRBD1 (5 bases). This CDR3 has 15 amino acids. Germline V gene sequence: CDR1 MNHNY, CDR2 SVGAGI (reference sequence). V lost 6 bases and J 7 bases, leaving 19 bases between the germline ends. The CDR3 DNA follows: TGTGCCAGCAGCTTGCCGGGGGACGGAAAGCAGCCCCAGCATTTT. It codes for CASSLPGDGKQPQHF.